This record concerns one T cell receptor beta chain sequence. Its specificity is unknown. TCR beta CDR3 sequences were amplified from RNA transcripts. The study used the HTBI primer set for a first-round RT-PCR of the TCR CDR3. TCRdb redid the calling of the multiplex PCR reads with MiXCR, one entry per CDR3 protein. This repertoire shows under 500,000 distinct CDR3 sequences, about 14% found once; its top ten account for 28%. The sample comes from a study of T cells in Graves' hyperthyroidism and ophthalmopathy. Per germline, CDR1 SQVTM and CDR2 ANQGSEA. The CDR3 runs to 11 residues. Trimming took 3 bases from V and 3 from J, leaving 5 bases between them. Study-wide results and limits: Blood also contained most expanded thyroid clonotypes above 0.001.

The TCR comes from a middle-aged man with Graves' ophthalmopathy. The material sequenced was blood. The chain couples TRBV29-1 to TRBJ1-1; D is undetermined. This chain's CDR3 is CSVELYTEAFF. The CDR3 nucleotides are TGCAGCGTTGAGCTGTACACTGAAGCTTTCTTT.